These T cell receptor beta chains were read from a single sample in a study of T cell responses to AZD1222 COVID-19 vaccine. The table came from immunoSEQ multiplex PCR; TCRdb's copy has only in-frame clones and leaves some out. Of about 35,000 clones listed, 85% to 90% are singletons. The specimen was peripheral blood, collected 28 days after the second AZD1222 dose. The receptors were sampled from an adult who received the AZD1222 COVID-19 vaccine. Each CDR3 is given with its conserved first and last residue. The D gene is left open where the match is weak. The listing skips clone size in some rows; elsewhere it reads once, few, many or a size class.

clone_size,j_call,v_call,d_call,cdr3_nt,cdr3_aa
.,TRBJ2-7,TRBV10-3,.,TGTGCCATCAGTGCCGGGAACTACGAGCAGTACTTC,CAISAGNYEQYF
few,TRBJ1-3,TRBV12-3/TRBV12-4,.,TGTGCCAGCGGGAAAAACACCATATATTTT,CASGKNTIYF
.,TRBJ2-6,TRBV2,.,TGTGCCAGCAGTCTTGGCTCTGGGGCCAACGTCCTGACTTTC,CASSLGSGANVLTF
.,TRBJ2-7,TRBV7-9,TRBD1,TGTGCCAGCAGCTTAGCGGCCGGGACAGGGGGCTACGAGCAGTACTTC,CASSLAAGTGGYEQYF
.,TRBJ1-5,TRBV5-6,.,TGTGCCAGCAGCTTGGGAGGCGGCATTCAGCCCCAGCATTTT,CASSLGGGIQPQHF
.,TRBJ2-5,TRBV12-3/TRBV12-4,.,TGTGCCAGCAGTCGTCGGAGCCAAGAGACCCAGTACTTC,CASSRRSQETQYF
.,TRBJ2-3,TRBV2,.,TGTGCCAGCAGCGCCGACGGAGGGGGGGCAGATACGCAGTATTTT,CASSADGGGADTQYF
.,TRBJ1-4,TRBV28,.,TGTGCCAGCAGTTTAATGGGGGAGAATGAAAAACTGTTTTTT,CASSLMGENEKLFF
.,TRBJ1-1,TRBV15,.,TGTGCCACCAGCAGAGGGCGGGGGGGAATGAACACTGAAGCTTTCTTT,CATSRGRGGMNTEAFF
.,TRBJ1-2,TRBV3-1/TRBV3-2,.,TGTGCCAGCAGTGACATCGGGGGACGGGGCTACACCTTC,CASSDIGGRGYTF
.,TRBJ1-5,TRBV7-9,.,TGTGCCAGCGGGGGATGGGGAGAACCCCGGCCCCAGCATTTT,CASGGWGEPRPQHF
.,TRBJ2-1,TRBV5-1,TRBD2,TGCGCCAGCAGCTTGCCGGTAGCGGGGGGGCCGAAGTTCTTC,CASSLPVAGGPKFF
few,TRBJ2-7,TRBV5-1,.,TGCGCCAGCAGCCTCCTTCGGGGCGTGAACTACGAGCAGTACTTC,CASSLLRGVNYEQYF
.,TRBJ1-4,TRBV5-5,.,TGTGCCAGCAGACCGGGATCCCATGAAAAACTGTTTTTT,CASRPGSHEKLFF
.,TRBJ1-2,TRBV18,TRBD1,TGTGCCAGCTCACCAGGGACAGCGCCGATCTATGGCTACACCTTC,CASSPGTAPIYGYTF
.,TRBJ1-1,TRBV5-1,TRBD1,TGCGCCAGCAGCTTCGGGACAGCTTACACTGAAGCTTTCTTT,CASSFGTAYTEAFF
.,TRBJ2-7,TRBV4-2,.,TGTGCCAGCAGCCAAGATTCCGGGGACTCGCGGGTGTGGGAGCAGTACTTC,CASSQDSGDSRVWEQYF
.,TRBJ2-3,TRBV7-2,TRBD2,TGTGCCAGCAGCTTTCTAGCGGCCGCAGATACGCAGTATTTT,CASSFLAAADTQYF
.,TRBJ1-1,TRBV15,.,TGTGCCACCAGCAGAGGAAGTAACCCCTTGGGCCCTGAGAACACTGAAGCTTTCTTT,CATSRGSNPLGPENTEAFF
.,TRBJ2-7,TRBV28,.,TGTGCCAGCTCCGAGGGGGTCCACGAGCAGTACTTC,CASSEGVHEQYF
.,TRBJ1-3,TRBV6-5,.,TGTGCCAGCAGTTACACGACTAACTCTGGAAACACCATATATTTT,CASSYTTNSGNTIYF
medium-sized,TRBJ2-3,TRBV24-1,TRBD2,TGTGCCACCAGTGTCCGGGCGGGAGGTGCAGATACGCAGTATTTT,CATSVRAGGADTQYF
.,TRBJ1-1,TRBV18,TRBD1,TGTGCCAGCTCACCATTGAGGGGGTCTCAGGGGGCGAACACTGAAGCTTTCTTT,CASSPLRGSQGANTEAFF
.,TRBJ2-1,TRBV11-2,TRBD2,TGTGCCAGCAGCGCAGCGGGAGTCAGCGTCAGTGAGCAGTTCTTC,CASSAAGVSVSEQFF
.,TRBJ2-1,TRBV2,.,TGTGCCAGCAGTCCTAACCGTGGAAACTCCTACAATGAGCAGTTCTTC,CASSPNRGNSYNEQFF
.,TRBJ2-1,TRBV9,TRBD1,TGTGCCAGCAGCGTCGGGACAGGGGGCTACAATGAGCAGTTCTTC,CASSVGTGGYNEQFF
.,TRBJ2-1,TRBV15,.,TGTGCCACCAGCACACAAACAGAGAGCTCCTACAATGAGCAGTTCTTC,CATSTQTESSYNEQFF
.,TRBJ2-7,TRBV12-3/TRBV12-4,TRBD2,TGTGCCAGCAGTTTGTCGGGGGGCGAGCAGTACTTC,CASSLSGGEQYF
.,TRBJ1-1,TRBV10-1,.,TGCGCCAGCAGTAAAGGGGCTGAAGCTTTCTTT,CASSKGAEAFF
.,TRBJ2-1,TRBV7-3,.,TGTGCCAGCAGCTCGGGACCGAACAATGAGCAGTTCTTC,CASSSGPNNEQFF
.,TRBJ1-1,TRBV6-5,.,TGTGCCAGCAGTCAGACAGGGAACACTGAAGCTTTCTTT,CASSQTGNTEAFF
.,TRBJ2-5,TRBV18,TRBD1,TGTGCCAGCTCACCCGGGACAGGGTATTCAGAGACCCAGTACTTC,CASSPGTGYSETQYF
.,TRBJ1-3,TRBV6-5,.,TGTGCCAGCAGTTACGCTGGTCAACGAGGAAACACCATATATTTT,CASSYAGQRGNTIYF
.,TRBJ2-2,TRBV9,.,TGTGCCAGCAGCGCAAATGTGAACACCGGGGAGCTGTTTTTT,CASSANVNTGELFF
.,TRBJ2-7,TRBV10-2,TRBD1,TGCGCCAGCAGTGAGCAGGGGGCGGGTCCCTACGAGCAGTACTTC,CASSEQGAGPYEQYF
.,TRBJ2-1,TRBV7-3,.,TGTGCCAGCCTCCTTGGGGGGTGGGATGAGCAGTTCTTC,CASLLGGWDEQFF
.,TRBJ2-5,TRBV11-3,.,TGTGCCAGCAGCCACGGGGGCGCCTTCCAAGAGACCCAGTACTTC,CASSHGGAFQETQYF
.,TRBJ1-4,TRBV5-4,TRBD1,TGTGCCAGCAGCTCGACAGGGGGTATGGGGGAAAAACTGTTTTTT,CASSSTGGMGEKLFF
.,TRBJ1-4,TRBV7-9,.,TGTGCCAGCAGCTTGGGACGTCTTAATGAAAAACTGTTTTTT,CASSLGRLNEKLFF
.,TRBJ1-4,TRBV19,.,TGTGCCAGTCTCGGTATGGCAGCCGCAACTAATGAAAAACTGTTTTTT,CASLGMAAATNEKLFF
.,TRBJ2-5,TRBV24-1,.,TGTGCCACCAGGGTAAGGGAGACCCAGTACTTC,CATRVRETQYF
.,TRBJ2-7,TRBV15,TRBD2,TGTGCCACCAGCAGAGATCAAGCGGGAGTCTACGAGCAGTACTTC,CATSRDQAGVYEQYF
.,TRBJ1-3,TRBV28,.,TGTGCCAGCAGTTTAGTCCGGGTGTCTGGAAACACCATATATTTT,CASSLVRVSGNTIYF
.,TRBJ1-1,TRBV9,.,TGTGCCAGCAGCGAAACCTCCGGTGGCGACACTGAAGCTTTCTTT,CASSETSGGDTEAFF
.,TRBJ2-7,TRBV3-1/TRBV3-2,.,TGTGCCAGCAGTCCCGCCTGGGGGGCAAAATACGAGCAGTACTTC,CASSPAWGAKYEQYF
.,TRBJ1-6,TRBV3-1/TRBV3-2,TRBD1,TGTGCCAGCAGCCAGGAGACAAGGGCCAGGGGGTCACCCCTCCACTTT,CASSQETRARGSPLHF
once,TRBJ2-7,TRBV7-2,TRBD2,TGTGCCAGCAGCTTAGAGGCGGGAGTCAGCTACGAGCAGTACTTC,CASSLEAGVSYEQYF
.,TRBJ2-7,TRBV10-3,TRBD1,TGTGCCATCAGCGACCCCTGGCAGGGGGTGACCTACGAGCAGTACTTC,CAISDPWQGVTYEQYF
.,TRBJ1-2,TRBV6-5,.,TGTGCCAGCACCAAAAGCGGGAATAACTATGGCTACACCTTC,CASTKSGNNYGYTF
.,TRBJ1-2,TRBV5-4,TRBD1,TGTGCCAGCAGCTTGGGGGGACAGAGCGGATATGGCTACACCTTC,CASSLGGQSGYGYTF
.,TRBJ2-3,TRBV7-3,.,TGTGCCAGCAGCTTAGGGAGCACAGATACGCAGTATTTT,CASSLGSTDTQYF
.,TRBJ1-2,TRBV4-1,TRBD1,TGCGCCAGCAGCCAAGAGCCCGGACGGGGGACAGGGGTTTATGGCTACACCTTC,CASSQEPGRGTGVYGYTF